The text below deals with one T cell receptor (beta chain). This clonotype was observed at least ten times. The antigen it binds to is not known. Per-base quality was not reported, and no clone a single base away is much larger than it. This record belongs to a study of spatial heterogeneity in lung cancer (dated by TCRdb to about 2019). Study-wide context: Beta-chain transcripts were consistently detected in greater numbers than alpha-chain transcripts, which likely reflects a higher abundance of beta-chain transcripts. In the raw uncorrected reads, each unique combination of TCR and UMI appeared on average more than ten times. TCR alpha and beta repertoires were quantitatively compared across multiple tumor regions, matched nontumor lung and blood in non-small cell lung cancer. Nonsynonymous mutation counts, determined by whole-exome sequencing of tumor tissue, were related to TCR repertoire features. Both alpha and beta chains were TCR-sequenced in samples taken at surgery, namely 220 tumor regions, under 80 matched nontumor lung samples and 50 to 60 PBMC samples.

The CDR3 goes from the cysteine to the phenylalanine over 15 residues. The retained sequence is limited to the CDR3, 45 bases, with the frame set at the first base. Trimming costs V 2 bases and J 2 bases, and their ends lie 10 bases apart. CDR1 and CDR2 were assigned from the germline V gene as SGHVS and FQNEAQ. This specimen's time point label, interpreted: sample taken at primary tumor resection. Samples were obtained from 70 to 85 patients with early-stage, untreated non-small cell lung cancer from the lung TRACERx cohort. For TCR sequencing, whole RNA was extracted from tumor and nontumor lung tissue, or from cryopreserved PBMC samples, and no cell sorting was done. Patients were selected for TCR sequencing only if sufficient RNA was available from at least two tumor regions. The library was prepared using 5' RACE. TCRdb shows the sequencer as NextSeq 500. The TCR library protocol attached a unique molecular identifier to each TCR cDNA molecule to allow correction of PCR and sequencing errors. The study's processing was this. Decombinator tools were used for TCR identification, UMI-based error correction and CDR3 extraction. Expanded TCRs were defined as those above a frequency of 2 per 1,000, corresponding to the top 1% of the tumor frequency distribution. Renyi diversity was calculated using the R vegan package after each repertoire was subsampled 100 times to 5,000 TCRs. CDR3 similarity networks were built from amino acid triplet string-kernel similarity, with CDR3s being connected when pairwise similarity was above 0.82. TCRdb reworked the public reads: Q25 trimming with fastp, MiXCR clone assembly, productive beta chains retained. Rows with a matching CDR3 protein are joined into one entry that keeps the most common DNA and genes. The V and J calls and clone size are TCRdb's, not the authors'. The sample yields some 37,000 distinct CDR3 sequences; 7.5% to 8% were counted once. Of the sample, under 30% is held by the ten largest clones.

Overall results and qualifications from the work: Additional single-cell paired TCR alpha and beta sequencing was considered necessary to confirm, at a functional level, the hypothesis that regional TCRs recognize regional mutations. Ubiquitous expanded tumor TCRs were detected in blood more often at tumor resection than at routine follow-up.

The chain uses TRBV7-8 and TRBJ2-1; the D gene lacks a confident call. Here the sequenced sample was PBMCs, taken at surgery. The receptor comes from a male donor with early-stage non-small cell lung cancer. The DNA sequence follows: TGTGCCAGCAGCTTACTCACGGCTGCCTACAATGAGCAGTTCTTC. It is translated as CASSLLTAAYNEQFF.